A selection of T cell receptor beta chains follows, all from one sample in a study of cytomegalovirus exposure and HLA in healthy donors. Sequenced by immunoSEQ multiplex PCR; TCRdb stores in-frame clones only, minus some. The sample table sets out approximately 120,000 clones. Sequences were obtained from PBMCs. The receptors originated from a man aged 25 to 45 in good health and CMV-seronegative. The CDR3 runs from the conserved cysteine through the conserved F or W. The D gene is left open where the match is weak.

D gene: .; V gene: TRBV13; J gene: TRBJ2-7; CDR3 DNA: TGTGCCAGCAGCTTACAGGGTGGTTCATACGAGCAGTACTTC; CDR3 protein: CASSLQGGSYEQYF
D gene: .; V gene: TRBV7-2; J gene: TRBJ2-6; CDR3 DNA: TGTGCCAGCAGTCGACAGGCGAAAACCCCCTCTGGGGCCAACGTCCTGACTTTC; CDR3 protein: CASSRQAKTPSGANVLTF
D gene: TRBD2; V gene: TRBV2; J gene: TRBJ2-3; CDR3 DNA: TGTGCCAGCAGTGATTTTGGGGGGGTGCAGTATTTT; CDR3 protein: CASSDFGGVQYF
D gene: .; V gene: TRBV2; J gene: TRBJ1-1; CDR3 DNA: TGTGCCAGCAGATCCTTCCACGGGGGGACTGAAGCTTTCTTT; CDR3 protein: CASRSFHGGTEAFF
D gene: .; V gene: TRBV6-1; J gene: TRBJ1-1; CDR3 DNA: TGTGCCAGCAGCAGACAAGTGATTAGTGAAGCTTTCTTT; CDR3 protein: CASSRQVISEAFF
D gene: TRBD1; V gene: TRBV7-9; J gene: TRBJ2-1; CDR3 DNA: TGTGCCAGCAGGTCCGGGACAGGAGAAAACAATGAGCAGTTCTTC; CDR3 protein: CASRSGTGENNEQFF
D gene: TRBD1; V gene: TRBV10-3; J gene: TRBJ1-5; CDR3 DNA: TGTGCCATCAGTGTCGAGGGGGCGCGACAGCCCCAGCATTTT; CDR3 protein: CAISVEGARQPQHF
D gene: TRBD1; V gene: TRBV5-1; J gene: TRBJ2-7; CDR3 DNA: TGCGCCAGCAGCTTGTCCCCGGGACAGGGTGGCTACGAGCAGTACTTC; CDR3 protein: CASSLSPGQGGYEQYF
D gene: TRBD1; V gene: TRBV28; J gene: TRBJ1-2; CDR3 DNA: TGTGCCAGCAGCTTCGGACAGGGGTATGGCTACACCTTC; CDR3 protein: CASSFGQGYGYTF
D gene: .; V gene: TRBV4-3; J gene: TRBJ2-1; CDR3 DNA: TGCGCCAGCAGCCAAGATCTAGAAAGTTACAATGAGCAGTTCTTC; CDR3 protein: CASSQDLESYNEQFF
D gene: TRBD1; V gene: TRBV5-1; J gene: TRBJ1-2; CDR3 DNA: TGCGCCAGCAGCTTTTGGACAGGGGGCCGGGGCTACACCTTC; CDR3 protein: CASSFWTGGRGYTF
D gene: TRBD2; V gene: TRBV7-2; J gene: TRBJ2-1; CDR3 DNA: TGTGCCAGCAGCGACTGGGACTACCGACAGTTCTTC; CDR3 protein: CASSDWDYRQFF
D gene: TRBD1; V gene: TRBV6-4; J gene: TRBJ2-6; CDR3 DNA: TGTGCCAGCTCCAGGACAGGCGAGTCTGGGGCCAACGTCCTGACTTTC; CDR3 protein: CASSRTGESGANVLTF
D gene: .; V gene: TRBV6-6; J gene: TRBJ2-5; CDR3 DNA: TGTGCCAGCAGCCTCACCCCTCAGGGGCTGGAGACCCAGTACTTC; CDR3 protein: CASSLTPQGLETQYF
D gene: .; V gene: TRBV18; J gene: TRBJ1-4; CDR3 DNA: TGTGCCAGCTCACCAAACCCCGCACAGGACGAAGAAAAACTGTTTTTT; CDR3 protein: CASSPNPAQDEEKLFF
D gene: .; V gene: TRBV5-6; J gene: TRBJ2-7; CDR3 DNA: TGTGCCAGCAGCTTGGGACAGACCGCTTCCTACGAGCAGTACTTC; CDR3 protein: CASSLGQTASYEQYF
D gene: TRBD2; V gene: TRBV5-1; J gene: TRBJ2-7; CDR3 DNA: TGCGCCAGCAGCTCGGGACTAGCGGGAGACGAGCAGTACTTC; CDR3 protein: CASSSGLAGDEQYF
D gene: TRBD1; V gene: TRBV28; J gene: TRBJ1-1; CDR3 DNA: TGTGCCAGCAGTTTAGGGACAGTCAACACTGAAGCTTTCTTT; CDR3 protein: CASSLGTVNTEAFF
D gene: .; V gene: TRBV28; J gene: TRBJ2-5; CDR3 DNA: TGTGCCAGCAGTGCCGGGAGAGAGACCCAGTACTTC; CDR3 protein: CASSAGRETQYF
D gene: .; V gene: TRBV6-1; J gene: TRBJ1-6; CDR3 DNA: TGTGCCAGCAGTGAGCGGGGGATCTATAATTCACCCCTCCACTTT; CDR3 protein: CASSERGIYNSPLHF
D gene: TRBD1; V gene: TRBV19; J gene: TRBJ1-6; CDR3 DNA: TGTGCCAGTAGTATGGGGACAGGGTCGGGTTCACCCCTCCACTTT; CDR3 protein: CASSMGTGSGSPLHF
D gene: TRBD1; V gene: TRBV5-8; J gene: TRBJ1-5; CDR3 DNA: TGTGCCAGCAGCTATGGCCATGACAGGGGACTTGGCAATCAGCCCCAGCATTTT; CDR3 protein: CASSYGHDRGLGNQPQHF
D gene: .; V gene: TRBV14; J gene: TRBJ2-3; CDR3 DNA: TGTGCCAGCAGCCTAGGACAGGGAGGGGGCACAGATACGCAGTATTTT; CDR3 protein: CASSLGQGGGTDTQYF
D gene: .; V gene: TRBV2; J gene: TRBJ2-7; CDR3 DNA: TGTGCCAGCAGTCCAGGCAGGGCCGGAGACGAGCAGTACTTC; CDR3 protein: CASSPGRAGDEQYF
D gene: TRBD2; V gene: TRBV6-5; J gene: TRBJ2-1; CDR3 DNA: TGTGCCAGCGCGGGGGGAGGGCCCAATGAGCAGTTCTTC; CDR3 protein: CASAGGGPNEQFF
D gene: .; V gene: TRBV9; J gene: TRBJ1-5; CDR3 DNA: TGTGCCAGCAGCGTAGAGGAGGGGGGGCAGCCCCAGCATTTT; CDR3 protein: CASSVEEGGQPQHF
D gene: .; V gene: TRBV28; J gene: TRBJ2-1; CDR3 DNA: TGTGCCAGCAGCATTTCGACTAGTATTGGCAATGAGCAGTTCTTC; CDR3 protein: CASSISTSIGNEQFF